Given below is one TCR beta chain in context. Its specificity is unknown. This sample is part of a study of T cell repertoires in cytomegalovirus infection. Whole-study context: Both CMV infection and a matching HLA type were indicated by public TCR beta signatures. Points from the study as a whole: People with CMV and the relevant HLA were identified by cumulative public TCR beta family frequency.

MiXCR was run by TCRdb on the reads, yielding one entry per CDR3 protein. The table has approximately 990,000 distinct CDR3 sequences, 30% to 40% seen once. Germline assignment: CDR1 SEHNR and CDR2 FQNEAQ (reference sequence). V trimming: 3 bases; J trimming: 3 bases; junction bases outside the gene matches: 19. This CDR3 is built from 20 residues. The source material was cultured CD8+ T cells from PBMCs, sampled from culture after CMV antigen stimulation. The gene calls are TRBV7-9 and TRBJ2-1, with 8 bases lining up with TRBD2. The sequence was obtained from a human donor in good health (CMV status not recorded). Some clones in this sample may be carry-over from other donors' samples. CDR3: CASSFPGGDILIGDYNEQFF. The CDR3 DNA reads TGTGCCAGCAGCTTCCCCGGGGGGGACATCTTAATCGGAGACTACAATGAGCAGTTCTTC.